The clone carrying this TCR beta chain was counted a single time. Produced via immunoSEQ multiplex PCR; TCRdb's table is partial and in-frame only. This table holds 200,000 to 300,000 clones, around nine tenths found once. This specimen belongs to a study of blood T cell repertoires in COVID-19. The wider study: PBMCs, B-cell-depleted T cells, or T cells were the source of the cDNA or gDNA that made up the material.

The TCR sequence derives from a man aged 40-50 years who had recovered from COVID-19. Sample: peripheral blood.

This CDR3 is CASSFVETGANYGYTF. The CDR3 DNA reads as TGTGCCAGCAGTTTCGTGGAGACAGGGGCTAACTATGGCTACACCTTC. V is TRBV28 and J is TRBJ1-2, with 8 bases matching TRBD1. The CDR3 runs 16 residues. The trim removed 3 bases at V and 0 bases at J, leaving 6 bases unmatched. Germline CDR1 and CDR2: MDHEN and SYDVKM.